The 7 T cell receptor beta chains in this list originate from one sample, sequenced in a study of response to subunit inactivated influenza vaccine. TCRdb analysed the RT-PCR reads with MiXCR anew, one entry per CDR3 protein. Here the sample spans some 550,000 distinct CDR3 sequences, under 25% being singletons. These sequences were also reported in another study, on T cells expressing NK-cell markers. From that second work: Beta-chain TCR cDNA was generated via 5'RACE template switching with UMIs.

The sequenced sample was CD4+ T cells sorted from PBMCs, obtained 11 to 12 days after vaccination. The receptors shown here come from a middle-aged man who received an inactivated influenza vaccine.

This clonotype was seen a few times. V gene TRBV4-3 combines with J gene TRBJ2-7, with D maybe TRBD2 (6 bases). The V gene lost 0 bases and the J gene lost 6 bases, with 18 bases spanning the gap. The CDR3 is 16 amino acids. Germline values: CDR1 LGHNA, CDR2 YSLEER. The CDR3 reads CASSQDLGSPPLEQYF. The CDR3 region has the DNA TGCGCCAGCAGCCAAGACCTCGGGAGCCCACCCCTCGAGCAGTACTTC.

This clonotype was seen repeatedly, ten times or more. This chain joins TRBV19 and TRBJ1-5, with a possible D match to TRBD1 (6 bases). Per germline, CDR1 LNHDA and CDR2 SQIVND (reference sequence). This CDR3 has 14 residues. V was clipped by 10 bases and J by 6 bases, with 19 bases between them. The CDR3 loop is CATSSTGVGQPQHF. The CDR3 coding sequence is TGTGCCACCTCCTCGACAGGCGTGGGTCAGCCCCAGCATTTT.

This clonotype has just a few counts. The V call is TRBV7-2, the J call TRBJ1-6; possibly TRBD1 for D (5 bases). Trimming shortened V by 1 base and J by 1 base, and 8 bases separated the two germline ends. The germline CDR1 and CDR2 sequences are SGHTA and FQGNSA. This CDR3 has 16 residues. For the CDR3, the DNA is TGTGCCAGCAGCTTAGTATCAGGGTCCTATAATTCACCCCTCCACTTT. Translation gives CASSLVSGSYNSPLHF.

This clonotype was recorded a few times. This CDR3 reads CASSSHPGGTGELFF. The CDR3 DNA reads TGCGCCAGCAGCTCTCATCCAGGGGGGACCGGGGAGCTGTTTTTT. J is TRBJ2-2 and V is TRBV5-1; D might be TRBD1 (7 bases). The V and J ends lost 3 bases and 5 bases respectively, with 14 bases between them. Germline CDR1 and CDR2: SGHRS and YFSETQ. The length of the CDR3 is 15 residues.

This clonotype was counted a few times. V gene TRBV11-2 combines with J gene TRBJ1-1; D may be TRBD1 (6 bases). The CDR3 covers 14 residues. Between the trimmed V and J ends, which lost 5 bases and 4 bases, there was a span of 14 bases. Germline V gene sequence: CDR1 SGHAT, CDR2 FQNNGV. The CDR3 nucleotides are TGTGCCAGCAGCCCACAACCGGGGGCCACTGAAGCTTTCTTT. Translated, it gives CASSPQPGATEAFF. The full variable domain, completed using reference TRBV11-2 and TRBJ1-1, is EAGVAQSPRYKIIEKRQSVAFWCNPISGHATLYWYQQILGQGPKLLIQFQNNGVVDDSQLPKDRFSAERLKGVDSTLKIQPAKLEDSAVYLCASSPQPGATEAFFGQGTRLTVV.

This clonotype was detected a few times. V usage is TRBV12-3 or TRBV12-4 and J usage is TRBJ1-1; D unclear. V was trimmed by 4 bases and J by 5 bases, leaving 5 bases between them. The CDR3 runs 11 residues. The CDR3 here is CASSSLTEAFF. The DNA of the CDR3 is TGTGCCAGCAGTTCTCTGACTGAAGCTTTCTTT.

The CDR3 DNA reads TGTGCCAGCACCGAACTAGGCACGGAGACCCAGTACTTC. As protein: CASTELGTETQYF. V usage is TRBV6-1 and J usage is TRBJ2-5; the D gene is possibly TRBD2 (5 bases). CDR3 length: 13 amino acids. V was trimmed by 7 bases and J by 5 bases, leaving 14 bases between them. Germline V gives CDR1 MNHNS, CDR2 SASEGT.